The present T cell receptor beta chain was sequenced within a study of T cells in localized non-small cell lung cancer. Study observations and caveats: Clonality of T cells reached its maximum in uninvolved adjacent lung, surpassing tumor. Detection in adjacent lung was observed for a median about 56 of the top 100 tumor clones. Longer overall survival associated with higher blood T cell density; shorter survival with higher adjacent-lung clonality.

Deletions cut 5 bases from V and 5 bases from J, with 13 bases between. The CDR3 runs 14 residues. Looked up from germline, CDR1 is SGHTA and CDR2 is FQGNSA. As regards this clone: Its antigen remains unidentified.

TCRdb's table, derived via immunoSEQ multiplex PCR, lists solely in-frame clones and lacks some. The sample has some 15,000 clones, roughly 82% seen once. Sequencing was performed on peripheral blood, taken before any cancer treatment. The gene calls are TRBV7-2 and TRBJ1-5; TRBD1 might be the D (6 bases). The TCR sequence derives from a male donor older than 55 with stage I lung adenocarcinoma. The CDR3 here is CASSLLGAHQPQHF. DNA for the CDR3: TGTGCCAGCAGCCTGCTGGGGGCCCATCAGCCCCAGCATTTT.